This is a list of T cell receptor beta chains from one sample in a study of T-cell memory formation after mild COVID-19. TCRdb reprocessed the 5' RACE reads with MiXCR, giving one entry per CDR3 protein. The data contain about 350,000 distinct CDR3 sequences, roughly an eighth of them singletons. Material: PBMCs or a T cell subset sorted from them (not recorded which). The receptor source for this set is a man aged 18 to 35 who had mild COVID-19 (a few samples of this study predate the infection). Cell type and time point are not known. CDR3s include the opening cysteine and the closing phenylalanine or tryptophan. D genes are given only for firm matches. Part of the rows lack a size; the others show once, few, many or a class for expanded clones.

d_gene,j_gene,abundance,v_gene,CDR3nt,CDR3aa
TRBD2,TRBJ2-1,.,TRBV10-2,TGCGCCAGCAGTGCGGATAGCGGGGGAATGCCCTACAATGAGCAGTTCTTC,CASSADSGGMPYNEQFF
.,TRBJ2-5,many,TRBV4-3,TGCGCCAGCAGCCAAGAATGGGGGGGCTCGGAGACCCAGTACTTC,CASSQEWGGSETQYF
.,TRBJ2-6,few,TRBV11-3,TGTGCCAGCAGCTTAGAGCGCACAGAACCCTCTGGGGCCAACGTCCTGACTTTC,CASSLERTEPSGANVLTF
.,TRBJ2-7,.,TRBV11-2,TGTGCCAGCAGCTTAACCGCCGAGCAGTACTTC,CASSLTAEQYF
TRBD1,TRBJ1-1,few,TRBV7-9,TGTGCCAGCAGCCCGTCCCGGGACAGGGGCCGGGACACTGAAGCTTTCTTT,CASSPSRDRGRDTEAFF
TRBD1,TRBJ2-5,many,TRBV12-3/TRBV12-4,TGTGCCAGCAGACGAGACAGGGCCTCCGAGACCCAGTACTTC,CASRRDRASETQYF
.,TRBJ2-7,.,TRBV5-1,TGCGCCAGCATGGGGGCCTACGAGCAGTACTTC,CASMGAYEQYF
TRBD1,TRBJ2-1,few,TRBV29-1,TGCAGCGTTGACCGGACAGGGTCCTACAATGAGCAGTTCTTC,CSVDRTGSYNEQFF
.,TRBJ2-5,.,TRBV24-1,TGTGCCACCAGTGATCCGGGGCCCCAGGTTGAGACCCAGTACTTC,CATSDPGPQVETQYF
.,TRBJ2-5,many,TRBV2,TGTGCCAGCAACCTTGCCCGGTCATACCAAGAGACCCAGTACTTC,CASNLARSYQETQYF
.,TRBJ2-5,few,TRBV18,TGTGCCAGCTCACCAGGCAATCTTGGGGTAGAGACCCAGTACTTC,CASSPGNLGVETQYF
TRBD1,TRBJ2-5,.,TRBV4-1,TGCGCCAGCAGCCAGGGACAGGGTATAGAGACCCAGTACTTC,CASSQGQGIETQYF
TRBD2,TRBJ2-1,.,TRBV6-2/TRBV6-3,TGTGCCAGCAGTGACCTAGCGGGGGCGGGCAATGAGCAGTTCTTC,CASSDLAGAGNEQFF
TRBD1,TRBJ1-5,few,TRBV18,TGTGCCAGCTCACCACAGGGACAGCATAGCAATCAGCCCCAGCATTTT,CASSPQGQHSNQPQHF
.,TRBJ1-1,.,TRBV7-9,TGTGCCAGCAGCTTAGACATGTTTAACCCAACTGAAGCTTTCTTT,CASSLDMFNPTEAFF
.,TRBJ1-2,many,TRBV5-1,TGCGCCAGCAGCGGGCTTCGGGACGGCTATGGCTACACCTTC,CASSGLRDGYGYTF
.,TRBJ2-3,few,TRBV11-1,TGTGCCAGCAGCCGGACCGTTCCAGATACGCAGTATTTT,CASSRTVPDTQYF
.,TRBJ2-5,.,TRBV6-5,TGTGCCAGCAGTTATCCCGGGGGACAAGAGACCCAGTACTTC,CASSYPGGQETQYF
.,TRBJ2-5,.,TRBV7-8,TGTGCCAGCAGCTTAGTTTTGACTAAAGAGACCCAGTACTTC,CASSLVLTKETQYF
.,TRBJ1-1,many,TRBV7-9,TGTGCCAGCAGCTTAAACAGGGTAGAAGCTTTCTTT,CASSLNRVEAFF
.,TRBJ2-1,few,TRBV6-5,TGTGCCAGCAGTTCCGGCCCCCACAAGGATGAGCAGTTCTTC,CASSSGPHKDEQFF
.,TRBJ1-2,.,TRBV4-2,TGTGCCAGCAGCCAAGATCCGGGGCCGGGGGGTGGCTACACCTTC,CASSQDPGPGGGYTF
.,TRBJ2-7,.,TRBV20-1,TGCAGTGCGGAGGCCTCTCACGAGCAGTACTTC,CSAEASHEQYF
.,TRBJ1-1,.,TRBV19,TGTGCCAGTAGTATTCCGGGGACGAACACTGAAGCTTTCTTT,CASSIPGTNTEAFF
.,TRBJ1-1,few,TRBV20-1,TGCAGTGCTAGAGATCCGATGGGGGGACCGATGAACACTGAAGCTTTCTTT,CSARDPMGGPMNTEAFF
.,TRBJ2-7,once,TRBV29-1,TGCAGCGTGGCCTCGAAGGACCAGCAGTACTTC,CSVASKDQQYF
TRBD2,TRBJ2-3,once,TRBV29-1,TGCAGCGGAAGCGGGGGGGGCAGAGATACGCAGTATTTT,CSGSGGGRDTQYF
.,TRBJ1-4,many,TRBV18,TGTGCCAGCTCACCATGGACGGAGAGAGGAGAAAAACTGTTTTTT,CASSPWTERGEKLFF
TRBD1,TRBJ1-4,.,TRBV12-3/TRBV12-4,TGTGCCAGCAGGAGGACAGGTATTAATGAAAAACTGTTTTTT,CASRRTGINEKLFF
TRBD2,TRBJ2-3,.,TRBV20-1,TGCAGTGCTAGATTCTGGGTGGCGGGGGGGCGTTATCAAGATACGCAGTATTTT,CSARFWVAGGRYQDTQYF
.,TRBJ2-1,.,TRBV5-1,TGCGCCAGCAGCTCTGCGGAGGGCTACAATGAGCAGTTCTTC,CASSSAEGYNEQFF
TRBD2,TRBJ2-5,many,TRBV7-9,TGTGCCAGCAGACAAACTAGCGGGGGGCAACAGACCCAGTACTTC,CASRQTSGGQQTQYF
.,TRBJ1-2,.,TRBV6-6,TGTGCCAGCAGTTACTCAAACCGGGACAACTATGGCTACACCTTC,CASSYSNRDNYGYTF
.,TRBJ1-1,few,TRBV6-1,TGTGCCAGCAGTGTCGCACTGAACACTGAAGCTTTCTTT,CASSVALNTEAFF
.,TRBJ1-2,few,TRBV6-5,TGTGCCAGCAGTTACTCGACCCCGGGGCTCGGCCGATTAGAAGCTAACTATGGCTACACCTTC,CASSYSTPGLGRLEANYGYTF
.,TRBJ1-3,many,TRBV6-5,TGTGCCAGCAGTTGGGTAGCGGCTGGAAACACCATATATTTT,CASSWVAAGNTIYF
TRBD1,TRBJ1-6,few,TRBV20-1,TGCAGTGCTAGAGACTACAGGGGCTCCTATAATTCACCCCTCCACTTT,CSARDYRGSYNSPLHF
.,TRBJ1-3,few,TRBV12-3/TRBV12-4,TGTGCCAGCAGCCCGGGGAGGTGGAGCTCTGGAAACACCATATATTTT,CASSPGRWSSGNTIYF
TRBD2,TRBJ2-3,many,TRBV9,TGTGCCAGCAGCGTAGCTAAAGAGCGGGGGGAGACAGATACGCAGTATTTT,CASSVAKERGETDTQYF
TRBD1,TRBJ1-1,.,TRBV11-2,TGTGCCAGCAGCTTACATCCGGGACAGGAGGTTGAAGCTTTCTTT,CASSLHPGQEVEAFF
.,TRBJ1-1,.,TRBV7-3,TGTGCCAGCAGCTTAACCCTAGGGGTAACTGAAGCTTTCTTT,CASSLTLGVTEAFF
.,TRBJ2-1,.,TRBV7-6,TGTGCCAGCAGCTTAGCGACAGTCTCCTACAATGAGCAGTTCTTC,CASSLATVSYNEQFF
TRBD1,TRBJ1-2,many,TRBV7-9,TGTGCCAGCAGCTTACAAAAAAGTACAGGGGGCGGTGGCTACACCTTC,CASSLQKSTGGGGYTF